Following are 28 T cell receptor beta chains from one sample sequenced in a study of blood T cell repertoires in COVID-19. Sequencing used immunoSEQ multiplex PCR; TCRdb keeps in-frame clones, though not all of them. The profile shows tens of thousands of clones, around 80% of them singletons. The sample comprised peripheral blood. Receptor source: a man older than 75 with active or convalescent COVID-19.

The chain combines TRBV30 with TRBJ2-3, with TRBD2 identical over 12 bases. Germline V CDR1 and CDR2: GTSNPN, SVGIG (reference sequence). The CDR3 has 14 residues. The V segment lost 5 bases and the J segment 0 bases; nucleotides outside the gene matches: 0. CDR3 bases: TGTGCCTGGGGACTAGCGGGGAGCACAGATACGCAGTATTTT. This encodes CAWGLAGSTDTQYF.

The chain is built from TRBV11-2 and TRBJ2-2; 7 bases fit TRBD1. CDR1 is SGHAT and CDR2 is FQNNGV in the germline V gene. The J segment lost 0 bases and the V segment lost 5 bases, leaving 3 bases of the junction unmatched. This CDR3 has 15 amino acids. The chain's CDR3 is CASSLQGANTGELFF. Written as DNA, the CDR3 is TGTGCCAGCAGCCTGCAGGGGGCGAACACCGGGGAGCTGTTTTTT.

This chain joins TRBV5-8 and TRBJ2-7; TRBD2 agrees at 10 bases. The CDR3 runs to 14 residues. Germline V gives CDR1 SGHTS, CDR2 YDEGEE. The trim removed 5 bases at V and 4 bases at J, leaving 6 bases unmatched. The CDR3 here is CASRPGLATYEQYF. CDR3 DNA: TGTGCCAGCAGGCCGGGACTAGCGACATACGAGCAGTACTTC.

This chain links TRBV7-8 with TRBJ2-3; a possible D gene is TRBD2 (6 bases). Per the germline V gene, CDR1 is SGHVS and CDR2 is FQNEAQ. Trimming took 5 bases from V and 0 from J, leaving 27 bases between them. This CDR3 region has 20 residues. The CDR3 DNA follows: TGTGCCAGCAGCATTACGACTAGAAGAGTATTCTCCTCTAGCACAGATACGCAGTATTTT. Translating it yields CASSITTRRVFSSSTDTQYF.

The chain has TRBV24-1 and TRBJ2-3; maybe TRBD2 (5 bases). The V end was cut by 6 bases, the J end by 6 bases, with 12 bases between. CDR3 size: 13 residues. CDR1 and CDR2 from the germline V gene are KGHDR and SFDVKD. The CDR3 DNA is TGTGCCACCAGTTCAGAGAGGGTGGATACGCAGTATTTT. Amino acids: CATSSERVDTQYF.

This rearrangement joins TRBV7-8 to TRBJ2-7, with TRBD1 matching over 8 bases. Germline V gene data show CDR1 as SGHVS and CDR2 as FQNEAQ. The CDR3 spans 14 residues. J gave up 3 bases and V 2 bases, and 3 bases lay outside the gene matches. The CDR3 sequence is CASSLRQGIYEQYF. CDR3 sequence (DNA): TGTGCCAGCAGCTTAAGACAGGGGATCTACGAGCAGTACTTC.

A remark on this clone: In the same sample, other DNA sequences code for this CDR3. This chain joins TRBV5-1 and TRBJ1-1; maybe TRBD1 (6 bases). Between the trimmed V and J ends, which lost 3 bases and 2 bases, there was a span of 8 bases. Germline-derived CDR1 and CDR2 are SGHRS and YFSETQ. The CDR3 length is 13 residues. Here the CDR3 DNA reads TGCGCCAGCAGCTCGGGACAAAACACTGAAGCTTTCTTT. Translated: CASSSGQNTEAFF.

This chain joins TRBV29-1 and TRBJ2-7; D unclear. Germline CDR1 SQVTM, CDR2 ANQGSEA. Trimming cost V 0 bases and J 2 bases, with 5 bases left between them. This CDR3 comprises 12 residues. CDR3 region: CSVEDSAYEQYF. The CDR3 nucleotides are TGCAGCGTTGAAGACTCTGCCTACGAGCAGTACTTC.

The V gene is TRBV4-3, the J gene TRBJ2-1; 11 nucleotides align to TRBD1. V lost 0 bases, J lost 7 bases, and 14 bases stayed unmatched. Germline V gives CDR1 LGHNA, CDR2 YSLEER. The CDR3 is 19 amino acids. In nucleotides, the CDR3 is TGCGCCAGCAGCCAAGAGGGTTGGTCGGGACAGGGGGTTTGGAATGAGCAGTTCTTC. It yields the protein CASSQEGWSGQGVWNEQFF.

The chain combines TRBV18 with TRBJ2-7; the match to TRBD2 covers 7 bases. This CDR3 is 13 amino acids long. Germline V gene data show CDR1 as KGHSH and CDR2 as LQKENI. V lost 6 bases to trimming and J lost 1 base; unmatched junction nucleotides: 3. CDR3: CASSSGGSYEQYF. CDR3 DNA sequence: TGTGCCAGCTCCTCGGGGGGTTCCTACGAGCAGTACTTC.

The sample holds one count of this clone. The chain recombines TRBV19 with TRBJ1-4; 8 bases map to TRBD1. This CDR3 contains 14 residues. Unmatched junction bases numbered 8, after V lost 7 bases and J lost 7 bases. CDR1 and CDR2 from the germline V gene are LNHDA and SQIVND (reference sequence). This CDR3 reads CASNQGATLEKLFF. The CDR3 nucleotides read TGTGCCAGTAACCAGGGGGCGACCCTTGAAAAACTGTTTTTT.

V gene TRBV3-1 (or the pseudogene TRBV3-2) combines with J gene TRBJ1-1; maybe TRBD1 (6 bases). V lost 1 base, J lost 5 bases, and 17 bases lay in between. There are 16 residues in the CDR3. CDR1 is LGHDT, CDR2 YNNKEL, per germline (reference sequence). The CDR3 coding sequence is TGTGCCAGCAGCCAAGGTTATACAGGGCGGGGGACTGAAGCTTTCTTT. Encoded protein: CASSQGYTGRGTEAFF.

The J gene is TRBJ2-3, the V gene TRBV14; D ambiguous. The V gene lost 1 base and the J gene lost 2 bases, with 13 bases spanning the gap. Germline V gives CDR1 SGHDN, CDR2 FVKESK. The CDR3 has 16 amino acids. In DNA, the CDR3 is TGTGCCAGCAGCCAAGTTCGTAACCGAGTCACAGATACGCAGTATTTT. Protein sequence: CASSQVRNRVTDTQYF.

The chain links TRBV30 to TRBJ1-1; TRBD1 matches at 8 bases. In germline, CDR1 is GTSNPN, CDR2 SVGIG (reference sequence). J gave up 0 bases and V 0 bases, and 6 bases lay outside the gene matches. This CDR3 comprises 16 residues. Here the CDR3 DNA reads TGTGCCTGGAGTGTAGGGGGGACAGGCATGAACACTGAAGCTTTCTTT. Protein sequence: CAWSVGGTGMNTEAFF.

The rearrangement joins TRBV3-1 (or the pseudogene TRBV3-2) to TRBJ2-7; D uncertain. Germline CDR1 is LGHDT and CDR2 is YNNKEL (reference sequence). The CDR3 runs 14 residues. V shed 4 bases and J shed 6 bases, with 16 bases lying between them. CDR3 sequence reads: CASSPETRRSEQYF. In DNA, the CDR3 is TGTGCCAGCAGCCCCGAGACACGCCGCTCCGAGCAGTACTTC.

This chain uses TRBV5-1 with TRBJ1-2, with D hard to call. Germline V CDR1 and CDR2: SGHRS, YFSETQ. Deletions cut 4 bases from V and 3 bases from J, with 13 bases between. The CDR3 runs 14 residues. The DNA for the CDR3 is TGCGCCAGCAGCCTCACGAATGGAGACTATGGCTACACCTTC. This codes for CASSLTNGDYGYTF.

J is TRBJ2-7 and V is TRBV18; TRBD1 agrees at 7 bases. Germline V gives CDR1 KGHSH, CDR2 LQKENI. The CDR3 consists of 15 residues. J was trimmed by 2 bases and V by 4 bases; bases with no gene match: 8. Here the CDR3 DNA reads TGTGCCAGCTCACGCCCGGGACAGAGAACCTACGAGCAGTACTTC. Translating it yields CASSRPGQRTYEQYF.

This clone was recorded once. The rearrangement uses TRBV19 and TRBJ1-1; D is unclear. Deletions cut 3 bases from V and 3 bases from J, with 8 bases between. The CDR3 is 13 amino acids. Germline V gene data show CDR1 as LNHDA and CDR2 as SQIVND (reference sequence). The CDR3 DNA reads as TGTGCCAGTAGTATTGCCCTATACACTGAAGCTTTCTTT. It specifies CASSIALYTEAFF.

This clone was counted between two and nine times. The CDR3 spells CASSLGSGQDYGYTF. In DNA form, the CDR3 reads TGCGCCAGCAGCTTGGGTTCAGGGCAAGACTATGGCTACACCTTC. V gene TRBV5-1 combines with J gene TRBJ1-2, with D maybe TRBD1 (5 bases). The CDR3 spans 15 residues. CDR1 and CDR2 from the germline V gene are SGHRS and YFSETQ. The V gene lost 0 bases and the J gene lost 3 bases, with 12 bases spanning the gap. The whole variable domain, remainder taken from reference TRBV5-1 and TRBJ1-2, is KAGVTQTPRYLIKTRGQQVTLSCSPISGHRSVSWYQQTPGQGLQFLFEYFSETQRNKGNFPGRFSGRQFSNSRSEMNVSTLELGDSALYLCASSLGSGQDYGYTFGSGTRLTVV.

V gene TRBV24-1 combines with J gene TRBJ1-2; a possible D gene is TRBD1 (6 bases). Germline CDR1 reads KGHDR; CDR2 reads SFDVKD. This CDR3 has 13 residues. With 5 bases removed from V and 4 bases from J, the gap between germline ends came to 10 bases. DNA of the CDR3: TGTGCCACCAGTGGCGGACAGCCCTATGGCTACACCTTC. Translated, it gives CATSGGQPYGYTF.

This chain connects TRBV6-6 to TRBJ2-7; no definite D call. The CDR3 sequence is 13 residues long. Germline loops: CDR1 MNHNY, CDR2 SVGAGI (reference sequence). V lost 5 bases to trimming and J lost 0 bases, with 8 bases between them. CDR3 nucleotides: TGTGCCAGCAGTAAAGACTCCTCCTACGAGCAGTACTTC. Its translation is CASSKDSSYEQYF.

This clone was seen just once. The rearrangement joins TRBV5-1 to TRBJ1-5; 7 positions agree with TRBD1. The CDR3 contains 15 residues. The junction had 4 bases not matched to a gene; V was cut back by 4 bases and J by 0 bases. Germline V CDR1 and CDR2: SGHRS, YFSETQ. DNA for the CDR3: TGCGCCAGCAGCCCGACAGGGAATAGCAATCAGCCCCAGCATTTT. Amino acid sequence: CASSPTGNSNQPQHF.

This chain links TRBV4-3 with TRBJ2-7; a weak D match, TRBD2 (5 bases). Trimming removed 0 bases at V and 6 bases at J, with 21 bases between. The CDR3 has 17 residues. CDR1 and CDR2 (germline): LGHNA, YSLEER. Here the CDR3 DNA reads TGCGCCAGCAGCCAAGATTGGGGAGACGGCTTTTTGACCGAGCAGTACTTC. Protein: CASSQDWGDGFLTEQYF.

The chain joins TRBV4-1 to TRBJ2-6; TRBD1 aligns across 10 bases. The CDR3 runs 19 residues. The V and J ends lost 3 bases and 0 bases, in that order; junction bases with no gene match: 8. Germline V lookup: CDR1 MGHRA, CDR2 YSYEKL. CDR3 sequence reads: CASSHPRTGGTSGANVLTF. In DNA form, the CDR3 reads TGCGCCAGCAGCCACCCCCGGACAGGGGGGACCTCTGGGGCCAACGTCCTGACTTTC.

This chain joins TRBV21-1 and TRBJ1-5. TRBV21-1 is listed as a pseudogene. This CDR3 is built from 16 residues. CDR3: CASSTSGRRGHQPQHF. The DNA of the CDR3 is TGTGCCAGCAGCACGTCGGGGAGGCGCGGGCATCAGCCCCAGCATTTT.

The V and J genes are TRBV4-1 and TRBJ1-5; TRBD1 is a possible D gene (5 bases). The germline V gene has CDR1 MGHRA and CDR2 YSYEKL. The V and J ends lost 1 base and 6 bases respectively, with 19 bases between them. The CDR3 length is 17 residues. CDR3 in DNA: TGCGCCAGCAGCCAAGTAGGTGTACGAAGGGGAGGTCAGCCCCAGCATTTT. Translating gives CASSQVGVRRGGQPQHF.

The chain couples TRBV6-5 to TRBJ2-1; the match to TRBD2 covers 8 bases. The CDR3 is made up of 14 amino acids. The germline V gene encodes CDR1 MNHEY and CDR2 SVGAGI. J lost 7 bases, V lost 2 bases, and 4 bases had no gene match. The CDR3 region is CASSYQLAVNEQFF. CDR3 nucleotides: TGTGCCAGCAGTTACCAACTAGCGGTAAATGAGCAGTTCTTC.

The chain joins TRBV28 to TRBJ2-7, with D perhaps matching TRBD1 (6 bases). V lost 6 bases and J lost 2, with 11 bases in between. The CDR3 totals 13 residues. Per the germline V gene, CDR1 is MDHEN and CDR2 is SYDVKM. The CDR3 sequence: CASRFGGTYEQYF. For the CDR3, the DNA is TGTGCCAGCAGGTTTGGGGGCACCTACGAGCAGTACTTC.